What follows describes a single T cell receptor (beta chain). Germline CDR1 reads SGHRS; CDR2 reads YFSETQ. The CDR3 is made up of 16 amino acids. Germline trimming cut 3 bases from V and 7 bases from J; bases unmatched to any gene: 12. The sample is drawn from a study of Ad26.COV2.S vaccination and SARS-CoV-2 variants. Study details: Each vaccinee took Ad26.COV2.S intramuscularly, once or twice 56 days apart.

Treatment noted: around 19 received Ad26.COV2.S at low or high dose, single or two shots; 5 received placebo; per-sample allocation not given. Day 63 following the first vaccine or placebo injection was when the samples were taken. Sequencing used immunoSEQ multiplex PCR; TCRdb keeps in-frame clones, though not all of them. Of 300,000 to 400,000 clones in the sample, around four fifths were seen once. This TCR came from a person aged 18-65 years who received the Ad26.COV2.S COVID-19 vaccine or a placebo. The chain combines TRBV5-1 with TRBJ2-2; 7 bases match TRBD2. This specimen consisted of peripheral blood, obtained in a trial of Ad26.COV2.S vaccine versus placebo. CDR3 nucleotide sequence: TGCGCCAGCAGCTGGTCGGGGTCGCGGGGGAACGGGGAGCTGTTTTTT. The encoded protein is CASSWSGSRGNGELFF.